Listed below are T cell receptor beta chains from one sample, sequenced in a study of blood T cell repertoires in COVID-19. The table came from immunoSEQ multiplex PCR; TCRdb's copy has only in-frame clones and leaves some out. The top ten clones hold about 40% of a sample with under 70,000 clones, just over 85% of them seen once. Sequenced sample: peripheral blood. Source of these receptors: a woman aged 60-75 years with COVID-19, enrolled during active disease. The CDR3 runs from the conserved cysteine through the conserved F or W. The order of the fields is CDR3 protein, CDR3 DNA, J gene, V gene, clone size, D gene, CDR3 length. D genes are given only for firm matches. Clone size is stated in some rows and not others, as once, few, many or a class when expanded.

CASSLGQGISQPQHF TGTGCCAGTAGCCTCGGACAGGGAATTAGTCAGCCCCAGCATTTT TRBJ1-5 TRBV19 few TRBD1 15
CASSVASATSGLLNEQFF TGTGCCAGCAGCGTAGCATCTGCGACTAGCGGGTTGTTGAATGAGCAGTTCTTC TRBJ2-1 TRBV9 - TRBD2 18
CSVEDGAGDEKLFF TGCAGCGTTGAAGATGGGGCAGGGGATGAAAAACTGTTTTTT TRBJ1-4 TRBV29-1 - - 14
CATTGTANTGELFF TGTGCCACAACCGGGACAGCGAACACCGGGGAGCTGTTTTTT TRBJ2-2 TRBV10-3 - TRBD1 14
CASSLRAGQGPTNYGYTF TGTGCCAGCAGCTTACGCGCGGGACAGGGGCCCACTAACTATGGCTACACCTTC TRBJ1-2 TRBV5-5 once TRBD1 18
CASSAPAGEVYNEQFF TGTGCCAGCAGTGCTCCGGCGGGAGAGGTCTACAATGAGCAGTTCTTC TRBJ2-1 TRBV6-4 - TRBD2 16
CASSLAPGQRTYEQYF TGTGCCAGCAGCTTGGCCCCGGGACAAAGGACCTACGAGCAGTACTTC TRBJ2-7 TRBV5-5 - - 16
CASSSLALGPNTEAFF TGTGCCAGCAGCTCCCTCGCCTTGGGCCCGAACACTGAAGCTTTCTTT TRBJ1-1 TRBV7-2 - - 16
CASSQHQENNSPLHF TGTGCCAGCAGCCAACATCAGGAAAATAATTCACCCCTCCACTTT TRBJ1-6 TRBV6-5 - - 15
CASSGTAYEQYF TGTGCCAGCAGCGGGACAGCCTACGAGCAGTACTTC TRBJ2-7 TRBV6-1 - TRBD1 12
CASSFLRDRAETQYF TGCGCCAGCAGCTTCCTTCGTGACAGGGCAGAGACCCAGTACTTC TRBJ2-5 TRBV5-1 - TRBD1 15
CASSLSGWGAGGPDTQYF TGTGCCAGCAGCCTTAGTGGCTGGGGGGCGGGGGGCCCAGATACGCAGTATTTT TRBJ2-3 TRBV11-3 once TRBD2 18
CASSVAGGELFF TGTGCCAGCAGCGTGGCGGGCGGGGAGCTGTTTTTT TRBJ2-2 TRBV5-4 - - 12
CASSLGGSYNSPLHF TGTGCCAGCAGTCTAGGGGGCTCCTATAATTCACCCCTCCACTTT TRBJ1-6 TRBV2 - - 15
CAISVGTSGGASYNEQFF TGTGCCATCAGTGTCGGGACTAGCGGGGGGGCCTCCTACAATGAGCAGTTCTTC TRBJ2-1 TRBV10-3 - TRBD2 18
CSVGLAGGPGELFF TGCAGCGTTGGGCTAGCGGGAGGGCCCGGGGAGCTGTTTTTT TRBJ2-2 TRBV29-1 - TRBD2 14
CASKGTGWYGYTF TGTGCCAGCAAGGGGACAGGGTGGTATGGCTACACCTTC TRBJ1-2 TRBV7-2 - TRBD1 13
CASSIGTGWTDTQYF TGTGCCAGTAGTATCGGTACAGGGTGGACAGATACGCAGTATTTT TRBJ2-3 TRBV19 few - 15
CASSLRIAPTSTDTQYF TGTGCCAGCAGTCTTCGAATAGCGCCAACTAGCACAGATACGCAGTATTTT TRBJ2-3 TRBV27 - - 17
CASSRLGGPDTEAFF TGTGCCAGCTCACGACTAGGTGGCCCGGACACTGAAGCTTTCTTT TRBJ1-1 TRBV18 few - 15
CASSLSTFANTGELFF TGTGCCAGCAGCTTATCTACGTTCGCGAACACCGGGGAGCTGTTTTTT TRBJ2-2 TRBV11-2 - - 16
CASSDTGNIQYF TGTGCCAGCAGTGATACAGGGAACATTCAGTACTTC TRBJ2-4 TRBV2 - - 12
CAVLQGGIEKLFF TGTGCCGTACTTCAGGGGGGAATTGAAAAACTGTTTTTT TRBJ1-4 TRBV28 - TRBD1 13
CASPDRKNSPLHF TGTGCCAGCCCCGACAGGAAGAATTCACCCCTCCACTTT TRBJ1-6 TRBV18 - - 13
CASSWATGYQYNEQFF TGTGCCAGCAGCTGGGCGACAGGGTATCAGTACAATGAGCAGTTCTTC TRBJ2-1 TRBV5-6 - TRBD1 16
CALDGGTSGNTIYF TGTGCCCTTGATGGCGGTACCTCTGGAAACACCATATATTTT TRBJ1-3 TRBV30 - - 14
CASSFLGAGYTF TGTGCCAGCAGTTTTTTGGGGGCTGGCTACACCTTC TRBJ1-2 TRBV12-3/TRBV12-4 - - 12
CASSYDGQSANVLTF TGTGCCAGCAGTTACGACGGACAATCGGCCAACGTCCTGACTTTC TRBJ2-6 TRBV6-6 - - 15
CASSQDRGLGEKLFF TGCGCCAGCAGCCAAGATCGGGGTCTGGGCGAAAAACTGTTTTTT TRBJ1-4 TRBV4-3 - - 15
CAISAGGLYGYTF TGTGCCATCAGTGCGGGGGGGCTCTATGGCTACACCTTC TRBJ1-2 TRBV10-3 - - 13
CASSPSGRAMAGLFF TGTGCCAGTAGTCCAAGCGGGAGGGCCATGGCGGGCCTGTTCTTC TRBJ2-1 TRBV19 - TRBD2 15
CASSKLAGSYNEQFF TGTGCCAGCAGTAAACTAGCGGGCTCCTACAATGAGCAGTTCTTC TRBJ2-1 TRBV6-6 - TRBD2 15
CASSPQGTSNQPQHF TGTGCCAGCAGCCCTCAGGGTACGAGCAATCAGCCCCAGCATTTT TRBJ1-5 TRBV7-2 - - 15
CAISTGTRGNTQYF TGTGCCATCAGTACCGGGACTAGGGGAAATACGCAGTATTTT TRBJ2-3 TRBV10-3 - TRBD2 14
CASSVGANNSPLHF TGTGCCAGCAGCGTTGGGGCAAATAATTCACCCCTCCACTTT TRBJ1-6 TRBV2 - - 14
CASTGQGYSPLHF TGTGCCAGCACGGGACAGGGGTATTCACCCCTCCACTTT TRBJ1-6 TRBV28 - TRBD1 13
CASSLRGIAKNIQYF TGTGCCAGCAGCTTAAGGGGAATAGCCAAAAACATTCAGTACTTC TRBJ2-4 TRBV7-9 - - 15
CASTPSTDTQYF TGTGCCAGCACTCCTAGCACAGATACGCAGTATTTT TRBJ2-3 TRBV21-1 - - 12
CASSERVPSYNEQFF TGTGCCAGCAGCGAGCGGGTACCCTCCTACAATGAGCAGTTCTTC TRBJ2-1 TRBV7-8 - - 15
CASSEGTGHGEKLFF TGTGCCAGCAGTGAAGGGACAGGGCATGGTGAAAAACTGTTTTTT TRBJ1-4 TRBV2 - TRBD1 15
CASSHPPQGHYEQYF TGTGCCAGCTCACATCCCCCCCAGGGGCACTACGAGCAGTACTTC TRBJ2-7 TRBV18 - - 15
CASSPDNQPQHF TGTGCCAGCAGTCCAGACAATCAGCCCCAGCATTTT TRBJ1-5 TRBV6-6 - - 12
CASSLSGGGSRAFF TGTGCCAGCAGCCTCAGTGGGGGGGGTTCGAGGGCTTTCTTT TRBJ1-1 TRBV14 - - 14
CASSQSTGNPNGYTF TGCGCCAGCAGCCAATCGACAGGGAACCCGAATGGCTACACCTTC TRBJ1-2 TRBV4-3 - TRBD1 15
CASSVSGNANTGELFF TGTGCCAGCAGCGTGAGCGGAAACGCGAACACCGGGGAGCTGTTTTTT TRBJ2-2 TRBV9 - - 16
CASSPSSQEQYF TGTGCCAGCTCACCATCGTCCCAGGAGCAGTACTTC TRBJ2-7 TRBV18 - - 12
CASIMDRARSGTQYF TGTGCCAGCATCATGGACAGGGCCCGTTCGGGTACGCAGTATTTT TRBJ2-3 TRBV2 - TRBD1 15
CASSRLQGDGYTF TGTGCCAGCAGCCGACTCCAGGGGGATGGCTACACCTTC TRBJ1-2 TRBV12-3/TRBV12-4 few TRBD1 13
CATSDSGTGSPYEQYF TGTGCCACCAGTGATTCCGGGACAGGGAGCCCCTACGAGCAGTACTTC TRBJ2-7 TRBV24-1 - TRBD1 16
CASSQERWDRRHTQYF TGCGCCAGCAGCCAAGAGAGATGGGACAGGAGGCATACGCAGTATTTT TRBJ2-3 TRBV4-3 - TRBD1 16
CASRSQGDYNEKLFF TGTGCCAGCCGATCACAGGGGGACTATAATGAAAAACTGTTTTTT TRBJ1-4 TRBV2 - TRBD1 15
CATSLSQGPQHF TGTGCCACCTCCCTAAGCCAGGGGCCCCAGCATTTT TRBJ1-5 TRBV24-1 - - 12
CASSWSGTPSYEQYF TGTGCCAGCAGTTGGTCAGGAACCCCGTCCTACGAGCAGTACTTC TRBJ2-7 TRBV7-2 - - 15
CASSPGGPGNTIYF TGTGCCAGCAGCCCGGGGGGACCTGGAAACACCATATATTTT TRBJ1-3 TRBV3-1/TRBV3-2 - - 14
CSVGTEGNTIYF TGCAGCGTTGGGACAGAGGGAAACACCATATATTTT TRBJ1-3 TRBV29-1 - - 12